This TCR beta chain was sequenced during a study of cytomegalovirus exposure and HLA in healthy donors. V was clipped by 3 bases and J by 5 bases, with 16 bases between them. Germline V gene sequence: CDR1 ENHRY, CDR2 SYGVKD. This CDR3 is built from 15 residues. PCR was performed using 60 Vbeta and 13 Jbeta primers. TCRdb's table, derived via immunoSEQ multiplex PCR, lists solely in-frame clones and lacks some. Here the sample spans 150,000 to 200,000 clones, 82% being singletons. Study-level results: In a later analysis, 15,000 to 20,000 TCR beta sequences were associated with HLA alleles at 0.05 false discovery rate.

With respect to this clone: Its antigen is undetermined.

Sample: PBMCs. The V call is TRBV10-3, the J call TRBJ1-1, with D perhaps matching TRBD1 (5 bases). This TCR derives from a man aged 35-49 years in good health and CMV-seronegative. The CDR3 reads CAISDKGPGLTEAFF. CDR3 DNA sequence: TGTGCCATCAGTGATAAGGGGCCAGGGTTGACTGAAGCTTTCTTT.